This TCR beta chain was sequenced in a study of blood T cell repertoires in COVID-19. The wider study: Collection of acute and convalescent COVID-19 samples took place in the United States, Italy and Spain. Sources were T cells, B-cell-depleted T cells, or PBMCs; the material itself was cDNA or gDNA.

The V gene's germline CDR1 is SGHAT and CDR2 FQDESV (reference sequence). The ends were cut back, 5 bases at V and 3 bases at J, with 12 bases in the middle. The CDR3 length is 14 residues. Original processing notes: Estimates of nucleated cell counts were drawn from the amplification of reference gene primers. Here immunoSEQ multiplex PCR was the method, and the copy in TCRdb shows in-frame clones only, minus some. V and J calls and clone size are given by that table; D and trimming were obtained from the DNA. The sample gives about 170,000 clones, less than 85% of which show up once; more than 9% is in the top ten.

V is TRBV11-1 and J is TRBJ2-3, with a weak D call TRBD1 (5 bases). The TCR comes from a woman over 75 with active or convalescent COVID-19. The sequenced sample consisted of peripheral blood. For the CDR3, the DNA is TGTGCCAGCAGCATAGGCAGGGCTACAGATACGCAGTATTTT. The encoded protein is CASSIGRATDTQYF.